This T cell receptor beta chain was profiled in a study of OX40 agonist ivuxolimab in advanced cancers. The study, taken as a whole, reports: Among T cells, CD8+ cells averaged more expanded clones than CD4+ cells.

On this clone: Antigen specificity is unknown.

The table came from immunoSEQ multiplex PCR; TCRdb's copy has only in-frame clones and leaves some out. The repertoire holds 45,000 to 60,000 clones, with approximately 86% as singletons. CDR1 and CDR2 (germline): KGHSH, LQKENI. V was cut by 5 bases and J by 5 bases, with 13 bases left in between. There are 14 residues in the CDR3. The V and J genes are TRBV18 and TRBJ2-1, with D uncertain. The specimen was CD4+ or CD8+ T cells sorted from blood, collected in a trial of the OX40 agonist ivuxolimab. The TCR sequence derives from an adult with an advanced solid tumor such as melanoma, head and neck, liver or kidney cancer. CDR3 residues: CASSGELKNNEQFF. CDR3 coding DNA: TGTGCCAGCTCAGGGGAACTGAAAAACAATGAGCAGTTCTTC.